This note documents a single T cell receptor beta chain sequence. This sample was taken from a study of T cell changes during pregnancy in multiple sclerosis. Germline-derived CDR1 and CDR2 are MNHEY and SMNVEV (reference sequence). The CDR3 runs to 13 residues. V lost 1 base, J lost 3 bases, and 7 bases lay in between. Profiling relied on immunoSEQ multiplex PCR, and the TCRdb table lists in-frame clones only, not all of them. The sample has 70,000 to 90,000 clones; about 93% are singletons. Sequences were derived from peripheral blood, sampled in the second trimester of pregnancy. The V gene is TRBV27, the J gene TRBJ2-7; tentative D call: TRBD1 (5 bases). This clonotype was obtained from a female donor in good health, enrolled as a control in a pregnancy study. CDR3 sequence reads: CASSLLGDYEQYF. The CDR3 nucleotides read TGTGCCAGCAGTTTATTAGGGGACTACGAGCAGTACTTC.